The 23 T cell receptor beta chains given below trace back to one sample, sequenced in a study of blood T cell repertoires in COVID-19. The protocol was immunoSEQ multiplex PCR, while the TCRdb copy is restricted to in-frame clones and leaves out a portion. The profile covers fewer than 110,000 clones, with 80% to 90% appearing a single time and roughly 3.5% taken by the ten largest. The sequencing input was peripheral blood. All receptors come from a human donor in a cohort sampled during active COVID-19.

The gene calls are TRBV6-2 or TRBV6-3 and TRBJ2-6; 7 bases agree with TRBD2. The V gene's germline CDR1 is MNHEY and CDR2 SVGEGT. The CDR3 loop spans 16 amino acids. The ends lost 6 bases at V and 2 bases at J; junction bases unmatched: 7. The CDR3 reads CASSLPGGTGANVLTF. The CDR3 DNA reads TGTGCCAGCAGCCTGCCGGGGGGAACTGGGGCCAACGTCCTGACTTTC.

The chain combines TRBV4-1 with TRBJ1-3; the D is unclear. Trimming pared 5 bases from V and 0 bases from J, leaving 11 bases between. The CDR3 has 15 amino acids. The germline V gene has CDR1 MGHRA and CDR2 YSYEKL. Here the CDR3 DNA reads TGCGCCAGCAGCTCTCGGGGTAGCTCTGGAAACACCATATATTTT. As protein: CASSSRGSSGNTIYF.

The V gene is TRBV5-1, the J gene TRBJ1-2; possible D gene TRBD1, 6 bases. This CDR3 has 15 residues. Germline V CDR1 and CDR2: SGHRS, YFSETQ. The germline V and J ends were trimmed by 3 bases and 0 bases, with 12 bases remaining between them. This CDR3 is CASSSTGTTNYGYTF. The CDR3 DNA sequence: TGCGCCAGCAGCTCGACAGGTACGACTAACTATGGCTACACCTTC.

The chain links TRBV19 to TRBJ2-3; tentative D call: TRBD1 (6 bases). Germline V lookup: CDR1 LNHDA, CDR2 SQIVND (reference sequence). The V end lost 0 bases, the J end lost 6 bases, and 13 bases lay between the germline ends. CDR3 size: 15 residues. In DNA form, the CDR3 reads TGTGCCAGTAGTATAGATCGTCCTGGGGGCGATACGCAGTATTTT. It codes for CASSIDRPGGDTQYF.

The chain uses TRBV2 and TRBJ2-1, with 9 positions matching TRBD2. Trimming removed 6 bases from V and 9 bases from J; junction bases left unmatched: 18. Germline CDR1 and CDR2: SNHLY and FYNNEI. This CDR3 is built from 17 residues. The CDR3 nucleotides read TGTGCCAGCAGCTCTTTGGGACTAGCCAGAGTTCGTGGTGAGCAGTTCTTC. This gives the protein CASSSLGLARVRGEQFF.

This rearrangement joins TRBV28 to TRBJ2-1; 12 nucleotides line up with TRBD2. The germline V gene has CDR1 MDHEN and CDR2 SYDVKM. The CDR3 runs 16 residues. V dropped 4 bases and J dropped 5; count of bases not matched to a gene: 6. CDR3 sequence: CASSSPGLAGNNEQFF. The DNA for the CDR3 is TGTGCCAGCAGTTCCCCCGGACTAGCGGGAAACAATGAGCAGTTCTTC.

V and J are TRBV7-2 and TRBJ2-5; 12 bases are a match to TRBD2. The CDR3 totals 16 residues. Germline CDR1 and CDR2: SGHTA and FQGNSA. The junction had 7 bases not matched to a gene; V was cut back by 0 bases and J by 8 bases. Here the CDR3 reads CASSLASSGRVLTQYF. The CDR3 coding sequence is TGTGCCAGCAGCTTAGCGTCTAGCGGGAGGGTGTTAACCCAGTACTTC.

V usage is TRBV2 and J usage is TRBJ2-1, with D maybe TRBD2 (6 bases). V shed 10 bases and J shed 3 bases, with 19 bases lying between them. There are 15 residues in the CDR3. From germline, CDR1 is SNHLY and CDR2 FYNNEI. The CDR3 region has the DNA TGTGCCACCGCCCCCCAGCGGGCTGTCTACAATGAGCAGTTCTTC. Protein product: CATAPQRAVYNEQFF.

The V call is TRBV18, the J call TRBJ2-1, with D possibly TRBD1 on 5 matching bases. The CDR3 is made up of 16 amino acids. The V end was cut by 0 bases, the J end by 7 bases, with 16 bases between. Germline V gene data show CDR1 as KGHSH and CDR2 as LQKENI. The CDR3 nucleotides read TGTGCCAGCTCACCACCGGTCAGGGTGGTAATTAATGAGCAGTTCTTC. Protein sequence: CASSPPVRVVINEQFF. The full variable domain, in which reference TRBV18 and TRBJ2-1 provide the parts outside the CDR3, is NAGVMQNPRHLVRRRGQEARLRCSPMKGHSHVYWYRQLPEEGLKFMVYLQKENIIDESGMPKERFSAEFPKEGPSILRIQQVVRGDSAAYFCASSPPVRVVINEQFFGPGTRLTVL.

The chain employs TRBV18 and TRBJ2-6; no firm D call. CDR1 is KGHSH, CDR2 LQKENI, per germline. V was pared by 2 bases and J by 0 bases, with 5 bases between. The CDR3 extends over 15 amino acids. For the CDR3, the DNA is TGTGCCAGCTCACCAATCCGCTCTGGGGCCAACGTCCTGACTTTC. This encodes CASSPIRSGANVLTF. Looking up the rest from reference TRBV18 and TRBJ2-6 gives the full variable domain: NAGVMQNPRHLVRRRGQEARLRCSPMKGHSHVYWYRQLPEEGLKFMVYLQKENIIDESGMPKERFSAEFPKEGPSILRIQQVVRGDSAAYFCASSPIRSGANVLTFGAGSRLTVL.

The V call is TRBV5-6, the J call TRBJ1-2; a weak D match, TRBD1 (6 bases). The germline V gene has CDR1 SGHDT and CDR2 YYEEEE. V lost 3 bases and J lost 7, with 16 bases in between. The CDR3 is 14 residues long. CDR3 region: CASSSRGGATGYTF. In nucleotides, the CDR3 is TGTGCCAGCAGCTCCCGGGGGGGGGCAACTGGCTACACCTTC.

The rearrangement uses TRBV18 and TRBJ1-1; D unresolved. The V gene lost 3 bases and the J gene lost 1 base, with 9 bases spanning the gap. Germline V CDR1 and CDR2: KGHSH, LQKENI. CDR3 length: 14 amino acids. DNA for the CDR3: TGTGCCAGCTCACCCTATCGAGGGAACACTGAAGCTTTCTTT. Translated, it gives CASSPYRGNTEAFF.

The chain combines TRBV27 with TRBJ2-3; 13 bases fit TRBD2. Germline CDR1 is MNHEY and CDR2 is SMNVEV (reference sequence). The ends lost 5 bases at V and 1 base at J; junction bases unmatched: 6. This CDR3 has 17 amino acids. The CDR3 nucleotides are TGTGCCAGCAGTGAAGGACTAGCGGGGGCTCGCACAGATACGCAGTATTTT. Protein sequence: CASSEGLAGARTDTQYF.

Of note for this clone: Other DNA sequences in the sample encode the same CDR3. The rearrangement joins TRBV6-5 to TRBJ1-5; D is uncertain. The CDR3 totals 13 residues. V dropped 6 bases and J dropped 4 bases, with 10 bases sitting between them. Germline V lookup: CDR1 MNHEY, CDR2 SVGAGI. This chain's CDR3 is CASRSGGNQPQHF. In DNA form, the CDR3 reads TGTGCCAGCAGATCGGGAGGGAATCAGCCCCAGCATTTT.

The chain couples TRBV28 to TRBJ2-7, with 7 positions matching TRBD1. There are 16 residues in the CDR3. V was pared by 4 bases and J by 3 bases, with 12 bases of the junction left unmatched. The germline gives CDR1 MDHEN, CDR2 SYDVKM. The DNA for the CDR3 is TGTGCCAGCAGTTCCTATCCCCCGGGACAGAACTACGAGCAGTACTTC. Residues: CASSSYPPGQNYEQYF.

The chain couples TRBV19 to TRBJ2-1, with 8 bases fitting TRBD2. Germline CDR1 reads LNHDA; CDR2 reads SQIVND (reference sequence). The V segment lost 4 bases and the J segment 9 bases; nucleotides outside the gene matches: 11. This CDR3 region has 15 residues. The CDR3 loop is CASSTRTSTASEQFF. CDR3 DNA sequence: TGTGCCAGTAGTACTCGGACTAGCACAGCAAGTGAGCAGTTCTTC.

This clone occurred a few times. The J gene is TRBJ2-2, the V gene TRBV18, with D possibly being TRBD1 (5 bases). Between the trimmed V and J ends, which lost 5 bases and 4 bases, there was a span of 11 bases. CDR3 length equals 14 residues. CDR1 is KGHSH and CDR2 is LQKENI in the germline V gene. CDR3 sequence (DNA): TGTGCCAGCTCAGAAGGACACATCACCGGGGAGCTGTTTTTT. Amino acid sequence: CASSEGHITGELFF.

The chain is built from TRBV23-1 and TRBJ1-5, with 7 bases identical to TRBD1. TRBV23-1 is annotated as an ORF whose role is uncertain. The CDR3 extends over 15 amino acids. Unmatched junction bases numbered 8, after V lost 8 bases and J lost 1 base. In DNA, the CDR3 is TGCGCCAGCGACGACAGGGCGGAAAGCAATCAGCCCCAGCATTTT. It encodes CASDDRAESNQPQHF.

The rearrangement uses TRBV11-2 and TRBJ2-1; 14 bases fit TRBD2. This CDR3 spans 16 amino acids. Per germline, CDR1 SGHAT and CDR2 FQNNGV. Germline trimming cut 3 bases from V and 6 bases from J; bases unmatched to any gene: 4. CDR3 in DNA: TGTGCCAGCAGCTTCTTGACTAGCGGGAGGGTCAATGAGCAGTTCTTC. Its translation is CASSFLTSGRVNEQFF. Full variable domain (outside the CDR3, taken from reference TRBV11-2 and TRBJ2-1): EAGVAQSPRYKIIEKRQSVAFWCNPISGHATLYWYQQILGQGPKLLIQFQNNGVVDDSQLPKDRFSAERLKGVDSTLKIQPAKLEDSAVYLCASSFLTSGRVNEQFFGPGTRLTVL.

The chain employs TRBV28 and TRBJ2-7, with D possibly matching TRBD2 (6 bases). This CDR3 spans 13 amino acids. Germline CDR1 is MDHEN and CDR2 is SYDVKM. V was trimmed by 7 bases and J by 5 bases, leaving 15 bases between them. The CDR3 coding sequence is TGTGCCAGCACCCGGGGAGGACTTCACGAGCAGTACTTC. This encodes CASTRGGLHEQYF.

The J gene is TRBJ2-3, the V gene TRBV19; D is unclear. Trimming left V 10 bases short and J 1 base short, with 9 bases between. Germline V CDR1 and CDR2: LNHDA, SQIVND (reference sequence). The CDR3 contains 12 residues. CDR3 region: CATRTGTDTQYF. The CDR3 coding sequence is TGTGCCACTCGTACGGGCACAGATACGCAGTATTTT.

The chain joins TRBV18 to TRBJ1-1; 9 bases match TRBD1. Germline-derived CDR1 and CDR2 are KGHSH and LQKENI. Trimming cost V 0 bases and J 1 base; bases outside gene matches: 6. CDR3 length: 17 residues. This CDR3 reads CASSPPGTGWGNTEAFF. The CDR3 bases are TGTGCCAGCTCACCACCCGGGACAGGGTGGGGGAACACTGAAGCTTTCTTT.

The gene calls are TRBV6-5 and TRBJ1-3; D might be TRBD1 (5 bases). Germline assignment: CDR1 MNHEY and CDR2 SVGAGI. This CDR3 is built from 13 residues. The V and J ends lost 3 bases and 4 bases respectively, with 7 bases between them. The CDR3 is CASSYRQGNTIYF. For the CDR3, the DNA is TGTGCCAGCAGTTATAGACAGGGAAACACCATATATTTT.